Listed below are T cell receptor beta chains from one sample, sequenced in a study of shared clonotypes between healthy human individuals. The data were produced by immunoSEQ multiplex PCR, yet TCRdb's version contains in-frame clones alone and is incomplete. The table shows some 1,400,000 clones, with around 97% occurring only once. Sequenced sample: naive CD4+ T cells sorted from blood. The receptors were gathered from a man in his thirties or forties in good health. CDR3s include the opening cysteine and the closing phenylalanine or tryptophan. D genes are given only for firm matches. Some rows have no size entry. The others give once, few or many, or a class for an expanded clone.

D: TRBD1; V: TRBV9; size: .; J: TRBJ2-5; DNA: TGTGCCAGCAGCCTGACAGGGGAAGGGGAGACCCAGTACTTC; CDR3: CASSLTGEGETQYF
D: .; V: TRBV29-1; size: .; J: TRBJ2-1; DNA: TGCAGCGTTGGGTTCCATGAGCAGTTCTTC; CDR3: CSVGFHEQFF
D: .; V: TRBV6-5; size: .; J: TRBJ2-1; DNA: TGTGCCAGCAGCCTGGGACTGGAGGTAGATGAGCAGTTCTTC; CDR3: CASSLGLEVDEQFF
D: TRBD1; V: TRBV29-1; size: .; J: TRBJ2-1; DNA: TGCAGCGTTCGACGGACAGGGGGCAAGCAGTTCTTC; CDR3: CSVRRTGGKQFF
D: .; V: TRBV7-9; size: .; J: TRBJ2-1; DNA: TGTGCCAGCAGCTTAGGGCCCCAGGGCTTTGATGAGCAGTTCTTC; CDR3: CASSLGPQGFDEQFF
D: .; V: TRBV5-1; size: .; J: TRBJ1-1; DNA: TGCGCCAGCAGCTTGGGACAGGTGGCGGGGAACACTGAAGCTTTCTTT; CDR3: CASSLGQVAGNTEAFF
D: TRBD2; V: TRBV9; size: .; J: TRBJ2-3; DNA: TGTGCCAGCAGCGTAGGCCCTACTAGCGGTAGCACAGATACGCAGTATTTT; CDR3: CASSVGPTSGSTDTQYF
D: .; V: TRBV6-6; size: .; J: TRBJ1-3; DNA: TGTGCCAGCAGTTCTCCGGGGGCTGGAAACACCATATATTTT; CDR3: CASSSPGAGNTIYF
D: TRBD2; V: TRBV9; size: .; J: TRBJ2-5; DNA: TGTGCCAGCAGCCACCCGGCGGGGACTAGCCTAGGGGGGCAAGAGACCCAGTACTTC; CDR3: CASSHPAGTSLGGQETQYF
D: .; V: TRBV20-1; size: .; J: TRBJ2-1; DNA: TGCAGTGCTAGCGGGGATGAGCAGTTCTTC; CDR3: CSASGDEQFF
D: .; V: TRBV7-2; size: .; J: TRBJ2-6; DNA: TGTGCCAGCAGCTTCCGAGGCGCGGGGTTTGGGGCCAACGTCCTGACTTTC; CDR3: CASSFRGAGFGANVLTF
D: .; V: TRBV9; size: .; J: TRBJ2-2; DNA: TGTGCCAGCAGCGTGGGTCAGGCCACCGGGGAGCTGTTTTTT; CDR3: CASSVGQATGELFF
D: .; V: TRBV7-2; size: .; J: TRBJ1-5; DNA: TGTGCCAGCAGCGTTAGGGGGGAGCAGCCCCAGCATTTT; CDR3: CASSVRGEQPQHF
D: .; V: TRBV20-1; size: once; J: TRBJ2-5; DNA: TGCAGTGCTAGAGATTCGGAGACCCAGTACTTC; CDR3: CSARDSETQYF
D: .; V: TRBV5-4; size: .; J: TRBJ2-7; DNA: TGTGCCAGCAGCCCGACTTCGGATTGGACCTACGAGCAGTACTTC; CDR3: CASSPTSDWTYEQYF
D: .; V: TRBV29-1; size: .; J: TRBJ2-5; DNA: TGCAGCGTTGAAGCGGGTCGCGAGACCCAGTACTTC; CDR3: CSVEAGRETQYF